This is a list of T cell receptor beta chains from one sample in a study of T-cell reconstitution after alpha-beta-depleted transplantation in children. MiXCR, applied by TCRdb to the PCR reads, yields one record per CDR3 protein. The sample has about 440,000 distinct CDR3 sequences; over 40% are singletons. This material consisted of PBMCs, taken before TCRalphabeta/CD19-depleted stem cell transplant. These receptors all stem from a girl aged 2 to 9 with aplastic anemia, due to receive a stem cell transplant. The conserved cysteine and the conserved F or W are not part of the CDR3 here. Each record gives: V gene, J gene, CDR3 protein.

v_gene: TRBV7-9; j_gene: TRBJ2-7; CDR3aa: ASSLDRASPYEQY
v_gene: TRBV7-2; j_gene: TRBJ2-7; CDR3aa: ASTPRGGRSDEQY
v_gene: TRBV27; j_gene: TRBJ2-5; CDR3aa: ASSLLRAGQETQY
v_gene: TRBV5-1; j_gene: TRBJ2-7; CDR3aa: ASSLDGRGALPCGQY
v_gene: TRBV28; j_gene: TRBJ2-7; CDR3aa: ASSGTISPSSYEQY
v_gene: TRBV27; j_gene: TRBJ2-7; CDR3aa: ASSPAGRSYEQY
v_gene: TRBV20-1; j_gene: TRBJ2-7; CDR3aa: SAPPGTSGGKQY
v_gene: TRBV21-1; j_gene: TRBJ1-1; CDR3aa: ASSKASRAKIGGTEAF
v_gene: TRBV7-7; j_gene: TRBJ2-1; CDR3aa: ASSLGPPSADNEQF
v_gene: TRBV29-1; j_gene: NA; CDR3aa: SPGTDTQH
v_gene: TRBV4-1; j_gene: TRBJ2-3; CDR3aa: ASSQIGTDTQY
v_gene: TRBV30; j_gene: TRBJ1-1; CDR3aa: AWNRGTNTEAF
v_gene: TRBV6-1; j_gene: TRBJ1-2; CDR3aa: ASSRVRGDTGYT
v_gene: TRBV10-1; j_gene: TRBJ2-2; CDR3aa: ASSSDRAATGELF
v_gene: TRBV10-3; j_gene: TRBJ1-2; CDR3aa: AISGQGVPNYGYT
v_gene: TRBV20-1; j_gene: TRBJ2-4; CDR3aa: SARVPQAGKNIQY
v_gene: TRBV29-1; j_gene: TRBJ2-3; CDR3aa: SVDGVVTDTQY
v_gene: TRBV20-1; j_gene: TRBJ2-3; CDR3aa: SARRPGTDTQY
v_gene: TRBV20-1; j_gene: TRBJ2-3; CDR3aa: SASRGKDTQY
v_gene: TRBV6-5; j_gene: TRBJ2-7; CDR3aa: ASSYSIAGPGTAGYEQY
v_gene: TRBV7-3; j_gene: TRBJ2-1; CDR3aa: ASSFGTRNEQF
v_gene: TRBV19; j_gene: TRBJ2-2; CDR3aa: ASGLQGGTGELF
v_gene: TRBV12-3/TRBV12-4; j_gene: TRBJ2-5; CDR3aa: ASTLTGAQETQY
v_gene: TRBV19; j_gene: TRBJ1-5; CDR3aa: ASSSPGGSNQPQH
v_gene: TRBV10-2; j_gene: TRBJ2-5; CDR3aa: ASSERGYQETQY
v_gene: TRBV20-1; j_gene: TRBJ2-1; CDR3aa: SVMRGVDEQF
v_gene: TRBV29-1; j_gene: TRBJ2-3; CDR3aa: SVDGGSYDTQY
v_gene: TRBV6-1; j_gene: TRBJ2-7; CDR3aa: ASRSQLYEQY
v_gene: TRBV7-2; j_gene: TRBJ2-2; CDR3aa: ASSLPGGPRNTGELF
v_gene: TRBV20-1; j_gene: TRBJ2-7; CDR3aa: SAPLAGLYEQY
v_gene: TRBV4-1; j_gene: TRBJ1-2; CDR3aa: ASSQDGLGSGYT
v_gene: TRBV15; j_gene: TRBJ2-7; CDR3aa: ATSSRELGYEQY
v_gene: TRBV3-1; j_gene: TRBJ2-3; CDR3aa: ASSHAGADTQY
v_gene: TRBV6-7; j_gene: TRBJ2-7; CDR3aa: ASSYSAQPSYEQY
v_gene: TRBV5-1; j_gene: TRBJ2-5; CDR3aa: ASSFDTRETQY
v_gene: TRBV28; j_gene: TRBJ2-1; CDR3aa: ASSPRAGPTYNEQF
v_gene: TRBV29-1; j_gene: TRBJ1-2; CDR3aa: SVWRDRGSGYT
v_gene: TRBV12-3/TRBV12-4; j_gene: TRBJ2-5; CDR3aa: ASSLGGAGDQETQY
v_gene: TRBV10-3; j_gene: TRBJ1-2; CDR3aa: AISEPPGTGNGYT
v_gene: TRBV18; j_gene: TRBJ1-1; CDR3aa: ASSPPGQRIEAF
v_gene: TRBV12-3/TRBV12-4; j_gene: TRBJ1-2; CDR3aa: ASTLLVGQGASGYT